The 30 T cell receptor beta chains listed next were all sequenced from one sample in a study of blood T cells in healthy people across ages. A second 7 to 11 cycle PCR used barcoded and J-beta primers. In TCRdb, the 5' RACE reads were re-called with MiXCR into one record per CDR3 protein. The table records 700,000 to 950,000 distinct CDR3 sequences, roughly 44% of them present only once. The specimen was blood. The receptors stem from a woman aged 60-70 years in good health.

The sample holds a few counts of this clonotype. Here the CDR3 DNA reads TGTGCCAGCAGCCAATCCCGAGGGGTGAACACTGAAGCTTTCTTT. Translation gives CASSQSRGVNTEAFF. This rearrangement joins TRBV9 to TRBJ1-1, with D possibly being TRBD1 (5 bases). The V end lost 4 bases, the J end lost 0 bases, and 13 bases lay between the germline ends. The CDR3 has 15 amino acids. The germline V gene encodes CDR1 SGDLS and CDR2 YYNGEE.

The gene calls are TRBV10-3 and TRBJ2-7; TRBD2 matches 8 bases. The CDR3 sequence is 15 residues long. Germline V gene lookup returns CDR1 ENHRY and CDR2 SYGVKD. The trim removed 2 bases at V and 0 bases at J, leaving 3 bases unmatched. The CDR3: CAISEEAGGSYEQYF. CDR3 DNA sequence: TGTGCCATCAGTGAGGAGGCGGGGGGCTCCTACGAGCAGTACTTC.

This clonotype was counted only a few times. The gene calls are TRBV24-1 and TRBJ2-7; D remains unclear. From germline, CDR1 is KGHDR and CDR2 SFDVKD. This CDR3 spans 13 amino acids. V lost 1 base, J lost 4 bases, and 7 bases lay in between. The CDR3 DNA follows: TGTGCCACCAGTGATTTAGAAGGTTACGAGCAGTACTTC. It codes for CATSDLEGYEQYF.

DNA for the CDR3: TGTGCCAGCAGTGAAGTGACTAGCACAGATACGCAGTATTTT. It encodes CASSEVTSTDTQYF. The chain combines TRBV6-1 with TRBJ2-3; D gene uncertain. Trimming took off 1 base at V and 0 bases at J, with 5 bases between the two ends. Germline V CDR1 and CDR2: MNHNS, SASEGT. This CDR3 contains 14 residues.

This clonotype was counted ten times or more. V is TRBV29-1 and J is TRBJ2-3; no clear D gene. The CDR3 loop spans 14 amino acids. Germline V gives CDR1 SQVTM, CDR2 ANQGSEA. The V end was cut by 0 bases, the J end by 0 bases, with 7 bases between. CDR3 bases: TGCAGCGTTGAAGACAGCCGGAGCACAGATACGCAGTATTTT. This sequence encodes CSVEDSRSTDTQYF.

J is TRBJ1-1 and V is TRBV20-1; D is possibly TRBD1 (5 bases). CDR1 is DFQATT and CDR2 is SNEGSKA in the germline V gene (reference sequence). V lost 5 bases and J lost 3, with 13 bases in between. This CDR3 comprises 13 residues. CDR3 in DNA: TGCAGTGCTTTCGACAGAAAACACACTGAAGCTTTCTTT. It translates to CSAFDRKHTEAFF.

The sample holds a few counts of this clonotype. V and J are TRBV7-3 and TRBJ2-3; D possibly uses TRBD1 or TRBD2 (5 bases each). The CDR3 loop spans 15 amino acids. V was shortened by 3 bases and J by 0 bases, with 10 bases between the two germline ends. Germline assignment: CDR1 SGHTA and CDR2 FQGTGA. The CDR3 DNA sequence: TGTGCCAGCAGCTTCCGGGGCCCGAGCACAGATACGCAGTATTTT. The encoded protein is CASSFRGPSTDTQYF.

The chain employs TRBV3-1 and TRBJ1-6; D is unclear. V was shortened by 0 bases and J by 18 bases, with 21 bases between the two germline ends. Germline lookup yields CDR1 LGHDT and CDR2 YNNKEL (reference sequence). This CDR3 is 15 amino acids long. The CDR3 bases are TGTGCCAGCAGCCAAGATCGGTCGGGTGGTGAGTCCCCCCACTTT. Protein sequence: CASSQDRSGGESPHF.

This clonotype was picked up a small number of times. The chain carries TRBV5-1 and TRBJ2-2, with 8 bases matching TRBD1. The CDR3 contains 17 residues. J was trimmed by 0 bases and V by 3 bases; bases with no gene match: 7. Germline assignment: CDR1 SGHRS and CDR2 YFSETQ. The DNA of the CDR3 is TGCGCCAGCAGCTATACACAGGGGGTCGCGAACACCGGGGAGCTGTTTTTT. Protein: CASSYTQGVANTGELFF.

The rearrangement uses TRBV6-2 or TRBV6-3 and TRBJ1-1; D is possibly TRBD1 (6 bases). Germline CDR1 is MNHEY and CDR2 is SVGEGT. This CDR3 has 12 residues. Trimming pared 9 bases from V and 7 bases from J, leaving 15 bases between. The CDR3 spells CASHDRRYEAFF. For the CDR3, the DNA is TGTGCCAGTCACGACAGGCGCTATGAAGCTTTCTTT.

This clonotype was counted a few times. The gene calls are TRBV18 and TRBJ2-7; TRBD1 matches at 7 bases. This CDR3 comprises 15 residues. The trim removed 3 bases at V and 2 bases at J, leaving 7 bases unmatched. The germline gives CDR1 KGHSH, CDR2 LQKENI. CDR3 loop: CASSPSTGATYEQYF. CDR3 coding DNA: TGTGCCAGCTCACCGTCTACAGGGGCGACCTACGAGCAGTACTTC.

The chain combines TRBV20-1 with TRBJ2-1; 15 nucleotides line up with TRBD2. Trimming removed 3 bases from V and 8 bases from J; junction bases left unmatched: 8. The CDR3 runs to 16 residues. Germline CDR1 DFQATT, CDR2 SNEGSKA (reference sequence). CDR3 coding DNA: TGCAGTGCTAGCCGGACTAGCGGGGGGGCGGGCGATGAGCAGTTCTTC. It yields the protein CSASRTSGGAGDEQFF.

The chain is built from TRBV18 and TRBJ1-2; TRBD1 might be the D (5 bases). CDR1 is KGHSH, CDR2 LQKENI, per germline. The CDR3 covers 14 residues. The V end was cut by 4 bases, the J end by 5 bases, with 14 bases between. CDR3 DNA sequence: TGTGCCAGCTCACAAACGGGGGGTGAATATGGCTACACCTTC. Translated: CASSQTGGEYGYTF.

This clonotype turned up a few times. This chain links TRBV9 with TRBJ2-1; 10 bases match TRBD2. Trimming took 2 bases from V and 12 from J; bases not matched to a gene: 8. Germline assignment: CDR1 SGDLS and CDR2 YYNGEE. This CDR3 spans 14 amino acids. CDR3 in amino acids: CASSVEAGGRGQFF. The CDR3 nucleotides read TGTGCCAGCAGCGTGGAAGCGGGAGGGCGGGGGCAGTTCTTC.

CDR3 DNA: TGTGCCAGCAGTTTAGGTCAGGGGATGCTCTCACCCCTCCACTTT. As protein: CASSLGQGMLSPLHF. The chain is built from TRBV12-3 or TRBV12-4 and TRBJ1-6; the D gene is possibly TRBD1 (6 bases). The V gene lost 1 base and the J gene lost 10 bases, with 14 bases spanning the gap. The CDR3 loop spans 15 amino acids.

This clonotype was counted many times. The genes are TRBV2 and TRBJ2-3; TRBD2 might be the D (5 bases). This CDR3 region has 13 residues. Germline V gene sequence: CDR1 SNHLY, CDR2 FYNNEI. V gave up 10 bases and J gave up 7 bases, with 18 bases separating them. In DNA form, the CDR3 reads TGTGCCACCACTAGGGTGGAAACAAATACGCAGTATTTT. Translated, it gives CATTRVETNTQYF.

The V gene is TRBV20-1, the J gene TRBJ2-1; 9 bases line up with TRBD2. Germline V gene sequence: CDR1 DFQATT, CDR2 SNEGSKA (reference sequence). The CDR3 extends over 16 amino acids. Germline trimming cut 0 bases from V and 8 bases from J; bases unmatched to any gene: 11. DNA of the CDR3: TGCAGTGCTAGAGAACCTAGGGGCGGGGGGGCCTATGAGCAGTTCTTC. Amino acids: CSAREPRGGGAYEQFF.

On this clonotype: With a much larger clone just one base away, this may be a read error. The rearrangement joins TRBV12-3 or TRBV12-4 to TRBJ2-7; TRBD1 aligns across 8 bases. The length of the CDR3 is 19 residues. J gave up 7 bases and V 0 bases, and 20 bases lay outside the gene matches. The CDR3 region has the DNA TGTGCCAGCAGTTTAGCGCCAAAGGGGGTCAGGGGGCTTTACAATGAGCAGTACTTC. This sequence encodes CASSLAPKGVRGLYNEQYF.

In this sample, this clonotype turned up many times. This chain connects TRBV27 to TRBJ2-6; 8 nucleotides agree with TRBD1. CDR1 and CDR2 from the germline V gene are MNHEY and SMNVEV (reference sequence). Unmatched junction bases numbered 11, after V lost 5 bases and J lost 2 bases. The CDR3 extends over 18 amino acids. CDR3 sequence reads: CASSPLGSGGTGANVLTF. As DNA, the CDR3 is TGTGCCAGCAGTCCCTTGGGTTCAGGGGGCACTGGGGCCAACGTCCTGACTTTC.

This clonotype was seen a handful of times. The CDR3 sequence is CASSVDRAGNEKLFF. The CDR3 DNA sequence: TGTGCCAGCAGTGTCGACAGGGCGGGGAATGAAAAACTGTTTTTT. The V and J genes are TRBV28 and TRBJ1-4; 7 bases align to TRBD1. After removal of 5 bases from V and 5 bases from J, the junction contained 8 bases not matched to a gene. The CDR3 sequence is 15 residues long. CDR1 is MDHEN, CDR2 SYDVKM, per germline.

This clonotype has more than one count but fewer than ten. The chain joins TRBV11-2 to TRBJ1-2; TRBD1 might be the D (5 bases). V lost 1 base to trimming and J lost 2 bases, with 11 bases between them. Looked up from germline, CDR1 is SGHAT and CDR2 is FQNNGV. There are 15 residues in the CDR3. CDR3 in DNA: TGTGCCAGCAGCTTAGCGCCGGGGACCAACTATGGCTACACCTTC. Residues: CASSLAPGTNYGYTF.

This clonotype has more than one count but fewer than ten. The CDR3: CASSLIGGPYEQYF. The CDR3 bases are TGTGCCAGCAGTTTAATCGGAGGCCCCTACGAGCAGTACTTC. The chain is built from TRBV12-3 or TRBV12-4 and TRBJ2-7; tentative D call: TRBD2 (5 bases). Trimming pared 2 bases from V and 2 bases from J, leaving 10 bases between. This CDR3 region has 14 residues.

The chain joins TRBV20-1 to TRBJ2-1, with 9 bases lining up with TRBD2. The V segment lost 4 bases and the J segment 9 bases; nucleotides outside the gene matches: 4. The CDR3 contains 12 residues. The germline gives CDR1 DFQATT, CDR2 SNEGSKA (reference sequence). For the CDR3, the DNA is TGCAGTGCTACTAGCGGGGACAGTGAGCAGTTCTTC. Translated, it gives CSATSGDSEQFF.

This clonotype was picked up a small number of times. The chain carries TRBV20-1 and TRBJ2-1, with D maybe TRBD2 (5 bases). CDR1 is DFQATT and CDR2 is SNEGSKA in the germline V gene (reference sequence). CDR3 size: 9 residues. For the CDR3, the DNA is TGCAGAGTAGGGAGAGAGCAGTTCTTC. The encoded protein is CRVGREQFF.

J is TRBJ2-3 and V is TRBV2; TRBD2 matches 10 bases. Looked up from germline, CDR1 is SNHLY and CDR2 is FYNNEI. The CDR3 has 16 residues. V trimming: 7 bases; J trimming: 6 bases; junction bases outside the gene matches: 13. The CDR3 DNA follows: TGTGCCAGCATTCCGCCTGAGCGGGAGGGCCGGGATACGCAGTATTTT. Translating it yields CASIPPEREGRDTQYF.

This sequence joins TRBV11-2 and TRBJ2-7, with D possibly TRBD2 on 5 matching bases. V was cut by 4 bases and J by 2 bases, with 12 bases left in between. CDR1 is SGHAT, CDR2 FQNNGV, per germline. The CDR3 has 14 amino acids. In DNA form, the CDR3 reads TGTGCCAGCAGCTCGACTAACCGAGCCTACGAGCAGTACTTC. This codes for CASSSTNRAYEQYF.

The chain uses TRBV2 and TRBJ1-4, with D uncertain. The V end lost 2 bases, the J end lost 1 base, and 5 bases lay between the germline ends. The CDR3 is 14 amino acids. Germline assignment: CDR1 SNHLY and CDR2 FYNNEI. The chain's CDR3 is CASSEMRTNEKLFF. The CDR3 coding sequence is TGTGCCAGCAGTGAAATGAGAACTAATGAAAAACTGTTTTTT.

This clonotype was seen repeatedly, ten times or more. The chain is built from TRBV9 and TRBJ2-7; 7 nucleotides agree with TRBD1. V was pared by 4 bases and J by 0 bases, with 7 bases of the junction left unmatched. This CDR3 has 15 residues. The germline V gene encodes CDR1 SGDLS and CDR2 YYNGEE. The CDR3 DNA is TGTGCCAGCAGCCCTACGGGACAGAGCTCCTACGAGCAGTACTTC. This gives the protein CASSPTGQSSYEQYF. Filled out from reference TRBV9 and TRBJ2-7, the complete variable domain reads DSGVTQTPKHLITATGQRVTLRCSPRSGDLSVYWYQQSLDQGLQFLIQYYNGEERAKGNILERFSAQQFPDLHSELNLSSLELGDSALYFCASSPTGQSSYEQYFGPGTRLTVT.

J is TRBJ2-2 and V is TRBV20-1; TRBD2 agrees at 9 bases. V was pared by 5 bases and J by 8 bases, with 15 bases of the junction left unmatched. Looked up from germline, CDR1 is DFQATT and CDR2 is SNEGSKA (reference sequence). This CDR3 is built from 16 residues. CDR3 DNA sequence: TGCAGTGCTCGTCGTAGCGGGAGCGGTACTTGGGGGGAGCTGTTTTTT. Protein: CSARRSGSGTWGELFF.

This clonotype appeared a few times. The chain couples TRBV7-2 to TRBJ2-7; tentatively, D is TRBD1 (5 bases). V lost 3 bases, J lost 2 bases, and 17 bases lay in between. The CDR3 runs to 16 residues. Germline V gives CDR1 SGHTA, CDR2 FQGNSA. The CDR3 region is CASSFDRISMTYEQYF. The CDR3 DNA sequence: TGTGCCAGCAGCTTTGACAGAATCAGTATGACCTACGAGCAGTACTTC.